Shown below are 4 T cell receptor beta chains from a single sample sequenced in a study of blood T cell repertoires in COVID-19. The protocol was immunoSEQ multiplex PCR, while the TCRdb copy is restricted to in-frame clones and leaves out a portion. The table shows 65,000 to 75,000 clones, with roughly 80% occurring only once. Sequencing was performed on peripheral blood. The receptors shown here come from a woman aged 80 or over with acute or convalescent COVID-19.

This chain links TRBV2 with TRBJ2-5; 11 nucleotides align to TRBD2. In germline, CDR1 is SNHLY, CDR2 FYNNEI. Losses at the gene ends were 5 bases for V and 0 bases for J; bases not matched to a gene: 2. The CDR3 has 15 residues. The CDR3 bases are TGTGCCAGCAGTCTAGCGGGGGGCCACCAAGAGACCCAGTACTTC. This sequence encodes CASSLAGGHQETQYF. Looking up the rest from reference TRBV2 and TRBJ2-5 gives the full variable domain: EPEVTQTPSHQVTQMGQEVILRCVPISNHLYFYWYRQILGQKVEFLVSFYNNEISEKSEIFDDQFSVERPDGSNFTLKIRSTKLEDSAMYFCASSLAGGHQETQYFGPGTRLLVL.

V usage is TRBV7-6 and J usage is TRBJ2-7; TRBD2 matches 11 bases. With V trimmed by 6 bases and J by 4 bases, 8 bases remained unmatched. The CDR3 runs to 15 residues. Germline V CDR1 and CDR2: SGHVS, FNYEAQ. CDR3 nucleotide sequence: TGTGCCAGCAGTTTAAAGACTAGCGGGGTATACGAGCAGTACTTC. This translates into CASSLKTSGVYEQYF.

This chain links TRBV6-5 with TRBJ2-7; TRBD2 aligns across 10 bases. Germline V lookup: CDR1 MNHEY, CDR2 SVGAGI. Unmatched junction bases numbered 6, after V lost 7 bases and J lost 0 bases. CDR3 length: 15 amino acids. The CDR3 coding sequence is TGTGCCAGCACAGCCGGGACTAGCGCCTCCTACGAGCAGTACTTC. It codes for CASTAGTSASYEQYF.

The V gene is TRBV15, the J gene TRBJ2-5; 13 nucleotides agree with TRBD2. CDR3 length: 16 amino acids. The trim removed 10 bases at V and 0 bases at J, leaving 8 bases unmatched. Germline-derived CDR1 and CDR2 are LNHNV and YYDKDF (reference sequence). The CDR3 here is CASGTSGAMYQETQYF. Written as DNA, the CDR3 is TGTGCCAGTGGGACTAGCGGGGCTATGTACCAAGAGACCCAGTACTTC.